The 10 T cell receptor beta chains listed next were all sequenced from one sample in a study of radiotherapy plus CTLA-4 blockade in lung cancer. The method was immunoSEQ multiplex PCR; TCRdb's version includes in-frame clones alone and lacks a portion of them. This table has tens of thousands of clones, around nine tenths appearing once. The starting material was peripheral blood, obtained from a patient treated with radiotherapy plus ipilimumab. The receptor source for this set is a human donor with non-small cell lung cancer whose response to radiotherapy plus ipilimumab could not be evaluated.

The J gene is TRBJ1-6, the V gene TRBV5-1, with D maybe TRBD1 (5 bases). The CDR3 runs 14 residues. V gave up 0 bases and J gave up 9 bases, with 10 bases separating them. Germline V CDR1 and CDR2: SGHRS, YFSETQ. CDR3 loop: CASSLAGPGSPLHF. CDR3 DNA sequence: TGCGCCAGCAGCTTGGCAGGGCCCGGTTCACCCCTCCACTTT.

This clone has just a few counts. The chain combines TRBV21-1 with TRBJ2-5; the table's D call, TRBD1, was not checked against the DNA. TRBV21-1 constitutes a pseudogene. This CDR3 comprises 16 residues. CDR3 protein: CASSPQKDRGCLEQYF. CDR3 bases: TGTGCCAGCAGCCCCCAGAAGGACAGGGGGTGTTTGGAGCAGTACTTC.

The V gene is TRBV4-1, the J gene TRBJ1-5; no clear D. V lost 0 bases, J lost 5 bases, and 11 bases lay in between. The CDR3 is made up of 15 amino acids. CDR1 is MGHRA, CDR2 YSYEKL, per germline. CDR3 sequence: CASSQDITDYQPQHF. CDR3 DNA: TGCGCCAGCAGCCAAGATATAACAGATTATCAGCCCCAGCATTTT.

The CDR3 reads CAISGEDTEAFF. DNA of the CDR3: TGTGCCATCAGTGGGGAGGACACTGAAGCTTTCTTT. The chain links TRBV10-3 to TRBJ1-1, with D unresolved. V was trimmed by 4 bases and J by 3 bases, leaving 6 bases between them. The V gene's germline CDR1 is ENHRY and CDR2 SYGVKD. The CDR3 consists of 12 residues.

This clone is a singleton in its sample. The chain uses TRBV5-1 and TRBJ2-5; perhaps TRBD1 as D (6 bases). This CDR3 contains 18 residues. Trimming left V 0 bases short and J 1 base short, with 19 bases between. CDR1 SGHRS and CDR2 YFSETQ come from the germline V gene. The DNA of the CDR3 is TGCGCCAGCAGCTTGGGGCTGATCAGCGAAGGGGGCCAAGAGACCCAGTACTTC. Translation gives CASSLGLISEGGQETQYF.

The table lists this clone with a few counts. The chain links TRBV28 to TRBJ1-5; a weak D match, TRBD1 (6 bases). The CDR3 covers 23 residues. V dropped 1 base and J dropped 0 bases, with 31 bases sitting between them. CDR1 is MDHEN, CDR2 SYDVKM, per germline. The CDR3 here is CASSLYWGREMREGGNSNQPQHF. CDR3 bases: TGTGCCAGCAGTTTATATTGGGGCAGGGAGATGAGGGAGGGGGGGAATAGCAATCAGCCCCAGCATTTT.

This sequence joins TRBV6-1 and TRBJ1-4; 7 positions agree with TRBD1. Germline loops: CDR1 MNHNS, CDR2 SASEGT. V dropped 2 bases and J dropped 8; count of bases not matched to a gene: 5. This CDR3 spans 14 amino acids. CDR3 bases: TGTGCCAGCAGTGAAAAGGGGGCGCGGGAAAAACTGTTTTTT. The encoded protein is CASSEKGAREKLFF.

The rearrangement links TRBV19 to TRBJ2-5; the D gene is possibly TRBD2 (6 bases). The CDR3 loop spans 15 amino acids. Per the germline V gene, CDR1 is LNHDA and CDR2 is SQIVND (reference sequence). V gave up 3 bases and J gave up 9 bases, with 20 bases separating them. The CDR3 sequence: CASSIGGGPSGAQYF. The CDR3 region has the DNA TGTGCCAGTAGTATCGGGGGAGGCCCTTCGGGGGCCCAGTACTTC.

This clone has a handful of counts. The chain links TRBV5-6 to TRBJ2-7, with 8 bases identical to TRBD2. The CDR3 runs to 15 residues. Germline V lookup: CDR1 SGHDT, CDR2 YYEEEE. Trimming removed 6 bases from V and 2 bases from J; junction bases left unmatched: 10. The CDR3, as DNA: TGTGCCAGCACCGAGACAGCGGGAGTAACCTACGAGCAGTACTTC. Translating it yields CASTETAGVTYEQYF.

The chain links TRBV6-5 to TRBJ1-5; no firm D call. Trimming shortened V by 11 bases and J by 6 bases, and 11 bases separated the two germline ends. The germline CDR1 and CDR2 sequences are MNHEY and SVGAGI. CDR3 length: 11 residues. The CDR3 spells CAAGEVQPQHF. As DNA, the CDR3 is TGTGCCGCTGGGGAGGTTCAGCCCCAGCATTTT.